The T cell receptor beta chain described here comes from a study of blood T cell repertoires in COVID-19. Assay: immunoSEQ multiplex PCR; the TCRdb copy retains only in-frame clones and omits some. The data hold 120,000 or so clones, with roughly nine tenths observed a single time. The germline V and J ends were trimmed by 8 bases and 4 bases, with 21 bases remaining between them. This CDR3 is 15 amino acids long. Germline V gene data show CDR1 as SQVTM and CDR2 as ANQGSEA. This sequence joins TRBV29-1 and TRBJ2-1; a weak D match, TRBD2 (5 bases). This clonotype was sampled from an older man with active or convalescent COVID-19. The sample was peripheral blood. CDR3 in DNA: TGCAGCTGTCGTGAGGCCGGGAAGGATTACAATGAGCAGTTCTTC. Protein: CSCREAGKDYNEQFF.